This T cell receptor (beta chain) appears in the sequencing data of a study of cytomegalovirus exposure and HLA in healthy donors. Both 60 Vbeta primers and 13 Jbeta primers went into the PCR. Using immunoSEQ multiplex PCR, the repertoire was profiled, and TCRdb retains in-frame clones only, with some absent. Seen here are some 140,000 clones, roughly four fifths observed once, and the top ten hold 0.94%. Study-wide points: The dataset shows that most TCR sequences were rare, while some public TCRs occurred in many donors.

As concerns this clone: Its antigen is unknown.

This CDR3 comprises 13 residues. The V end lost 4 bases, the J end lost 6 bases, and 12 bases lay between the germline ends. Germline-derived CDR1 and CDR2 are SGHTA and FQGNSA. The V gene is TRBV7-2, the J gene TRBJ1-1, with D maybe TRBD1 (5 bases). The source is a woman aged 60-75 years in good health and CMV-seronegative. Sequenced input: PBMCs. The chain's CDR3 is CASSYNRFAEAFF. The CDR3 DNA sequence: TGTGCCAGCAGCTACAACAGGTTCGCTGAAGCTTTCTTT.